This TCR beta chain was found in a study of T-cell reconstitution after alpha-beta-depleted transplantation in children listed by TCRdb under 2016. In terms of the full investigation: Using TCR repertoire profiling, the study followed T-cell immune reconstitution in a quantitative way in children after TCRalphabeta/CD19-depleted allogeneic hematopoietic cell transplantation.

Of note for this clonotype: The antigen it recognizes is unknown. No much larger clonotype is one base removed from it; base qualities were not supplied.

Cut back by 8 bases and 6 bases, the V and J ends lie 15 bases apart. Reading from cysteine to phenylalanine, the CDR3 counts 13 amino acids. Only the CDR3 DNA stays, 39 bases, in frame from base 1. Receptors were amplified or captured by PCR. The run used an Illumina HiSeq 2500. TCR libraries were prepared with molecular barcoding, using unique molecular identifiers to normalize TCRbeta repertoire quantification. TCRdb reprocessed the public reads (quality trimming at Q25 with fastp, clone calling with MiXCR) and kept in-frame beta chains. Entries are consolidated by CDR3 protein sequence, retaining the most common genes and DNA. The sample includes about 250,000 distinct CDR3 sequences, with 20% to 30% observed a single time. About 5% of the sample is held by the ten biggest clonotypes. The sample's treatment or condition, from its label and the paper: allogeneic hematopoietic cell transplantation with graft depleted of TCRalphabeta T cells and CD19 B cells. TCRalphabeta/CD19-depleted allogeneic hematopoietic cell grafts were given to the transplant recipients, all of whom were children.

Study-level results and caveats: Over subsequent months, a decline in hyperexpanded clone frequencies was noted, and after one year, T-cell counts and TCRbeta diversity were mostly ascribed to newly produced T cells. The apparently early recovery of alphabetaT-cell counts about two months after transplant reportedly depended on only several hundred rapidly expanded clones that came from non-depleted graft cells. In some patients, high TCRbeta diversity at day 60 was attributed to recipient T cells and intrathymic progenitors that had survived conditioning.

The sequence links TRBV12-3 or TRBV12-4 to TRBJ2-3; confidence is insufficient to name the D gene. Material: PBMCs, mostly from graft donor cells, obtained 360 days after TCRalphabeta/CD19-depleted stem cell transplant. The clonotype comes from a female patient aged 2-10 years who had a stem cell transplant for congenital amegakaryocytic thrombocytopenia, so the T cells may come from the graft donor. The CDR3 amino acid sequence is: CASRTSISDTQYF. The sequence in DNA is TGTGCCAGCCGGACGAGTATTTCGGATACGCAGTATTTT.